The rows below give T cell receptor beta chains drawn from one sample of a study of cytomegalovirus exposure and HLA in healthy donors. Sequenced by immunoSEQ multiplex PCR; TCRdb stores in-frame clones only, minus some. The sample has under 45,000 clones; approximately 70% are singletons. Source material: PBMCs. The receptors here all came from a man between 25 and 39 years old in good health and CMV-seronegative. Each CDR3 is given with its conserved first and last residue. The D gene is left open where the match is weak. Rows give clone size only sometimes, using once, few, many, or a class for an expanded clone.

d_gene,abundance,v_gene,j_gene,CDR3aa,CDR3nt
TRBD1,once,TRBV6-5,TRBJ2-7,CASSYRQGNIDEQYF,TGTGCCAGCAGTTACCGACAGGGGAATATCGACGAGCAGTACTTC
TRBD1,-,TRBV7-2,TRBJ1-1,CASSSDRRANTEAFF,TGTGCCAGCAGCTCGGACAGGAGAGCTAACACTGAAGCTTTCTTT
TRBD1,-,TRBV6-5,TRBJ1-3,CASRGRDRGLNTIYF,TGTGCCAGCAGAGGCCGGGACAGGGGACTAAACACCATATATTTT
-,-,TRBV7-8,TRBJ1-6,CASSFSLAYNSPLHF,TGTGCCAGCAGCTTCTCCTTAGCCTATAATTCACCCCTCCACTTT
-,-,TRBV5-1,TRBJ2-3,CASSGGGVTDTQYF,TGCGCCAGCAGCGGCGGAGGGGTAACAGATACGCAGTATTTT
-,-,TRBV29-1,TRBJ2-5,CSVMTVLQETQYF,TGCAGCGTCATGACAGTACTACAAGAGACCCAGTACTTC
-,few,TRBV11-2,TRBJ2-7,CASSLVTGTRYEQYF,TGTGCCAGCAGCTTAGTTACGGGGACACGCTACGAGCAGTACTTC
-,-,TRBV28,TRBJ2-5,CASEKAEGNQETQYF,TGTGCCAGCGAAAAGGCCGAGGGAAACCAAGAGACCCAGTACTTC
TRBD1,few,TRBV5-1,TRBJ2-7,CASSFLQGDSEQYF,TGCGCCAGCAGCTTCTTGCAGGGGGATAGCGAGCAGTACTTC
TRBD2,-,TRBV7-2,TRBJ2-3,CASSSRTSGAMGRTDTQYF,TGTGCCAGCAGCTCCAGGACTAGCGGGGCTATGGGTAGGACAGATACGCAGTATTTT
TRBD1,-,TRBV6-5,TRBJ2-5,CASSSGQGVGETQYF,TGTGCCAGCAGTTCCGGACAGGGCGTCGGAGAGACCCAGTACTTC
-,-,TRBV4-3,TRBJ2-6,CASSPQGFRSGANVLTF,TGCGCCAGCAGCCCCCAGGGGTTTCGCTCTGGGGCCAACGTCCTGACTTTC
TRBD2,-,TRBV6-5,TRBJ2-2,CASSYLAGVPGELFF,TGTGCCAGCAGTTACCTAGCGGGAGTACCCGGGGAGCTGTTTTTT
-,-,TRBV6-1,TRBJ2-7,CASSRTRYEQYF,TGTGCCAGCAGCCGGACACGTTACGAGCAGTACTTC
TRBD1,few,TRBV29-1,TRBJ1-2,CSVDRGVYGYTF,TGCAGCGTGGACAGGGGGGTCTATGGCTACACCTTC
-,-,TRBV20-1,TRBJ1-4,CSAHRAEKLFF,TGCAGTGCTCATCGAGCGGAAAAACTGTTTTTT
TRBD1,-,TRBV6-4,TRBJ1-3,CASSDPGQGVAISGNTIYF,TGTGCCAGCAGTGACCCAGGACAGGGAGTGGCTATCTCTGGAAACACCATATATTTT
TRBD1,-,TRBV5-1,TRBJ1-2,CASSPEGGNYGYTF,TGCGCCAGCAGCCCGGAAGGGGGCAACTATGGCTACACCTTC
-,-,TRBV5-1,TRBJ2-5,CASSLRGQETQYF,TGCGCCAGCAGCTTGCGGGGGCAAGAGACCCAGTACTTC
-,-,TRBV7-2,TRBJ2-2,CASSLAGRGTSPRVGELFF,TGTGCCAGCAGCTTAGCGGGGAGGGGGACATCCCCAAGAGTCGGGGAGCTGTTTTTT
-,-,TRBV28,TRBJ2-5,CASRAWDTQETQYF,TGTGCCAGCAGAGCCTGGGACACTCAAGAGACCCAGTACTTC
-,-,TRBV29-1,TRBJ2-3,CSVATSGWQDTQYF,TGCAGCGTTGCGACTAGTGGATGGCAAGATACGCAGTATTTT
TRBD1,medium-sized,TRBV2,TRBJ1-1,CASSRETGNTVGAFF,TGTGCCAGCAGCAGGGAGACAGGGAACACTGTAGGAGCTTTCTTT
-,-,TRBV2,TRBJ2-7,CASSGDTYEQYF,TGTGCCAGCAGTGGGGACACCTACGAGCAGTACTTC
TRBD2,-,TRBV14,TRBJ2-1,CASSPRLARNEQFF,TGTGCCAGCAGCCCCAGACTAGCGCGCAATGAGCAGTTCTTC
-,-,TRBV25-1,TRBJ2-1,CASSIRQSKFDNEQFF,TGTGCCAGCAGTATTCGACAGTCAAAGTTTGACAATGAGCAGTTCTTC
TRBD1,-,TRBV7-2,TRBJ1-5,CASSPQGVYNQPQHF,TGTGCCAGCAGCCCCCAGGGGGTCTACAATCAGCCCCAGCATTTT
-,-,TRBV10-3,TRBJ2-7,CAISELGDGTYEQYF,TGTGCCATCAGTGAGTTAGGGGATGGAACCTACGAGCAGTACTTC
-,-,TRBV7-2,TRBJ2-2,CASSLMRLANTGELFF,TGTGCCAGCAGCTTAATGCGGCTAGCGAACACCGGGGAGCTGTTTTTT
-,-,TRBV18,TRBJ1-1,CASSLVLYGGAFF,TGTGCCAGCTCCCTAGTGCTTTACGGAGGAGCTTTCTTT
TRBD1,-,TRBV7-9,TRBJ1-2,CASTRSLGGGLGYGYTF,TGTGCCAGCACCAGGTCCCTCGGAGGGGGCTTGGGCTATGGCTACACCTTC
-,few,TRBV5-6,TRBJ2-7,CASSITGAGSSYEQYF,TGTGCCAGCAGCATCACAGGGGCCGGGAGCTCCTACGAGCAGTACTTC
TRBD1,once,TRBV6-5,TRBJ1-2,CASSFDRGANYGYTF,TGTGCCAGCAGTTTCGACAGGGGAGCTAACTATGGCTACACCTTC
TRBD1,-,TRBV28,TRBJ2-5,CASGAGGETQYF,TGTGCCAGCGGGGCAGGGGGAGAGACCCAGTACTTC
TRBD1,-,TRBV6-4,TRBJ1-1,CASSDSMTGESAFF,TGTGCCAGCAGTGACTCGATGACAGGGGAGTCAGCTTTCTTT
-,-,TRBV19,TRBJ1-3,CASTGGEAGNTIYF,TGTGCCAGCACTGGGGGCGAGGCCGGAAACACCATATATTTT
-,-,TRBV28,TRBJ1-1,CASTMNTEAFF,TGTGCCAGCACCATGAACACTGAAGCTTTCTTT
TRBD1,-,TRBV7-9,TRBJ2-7,CASSPRDRDREQYF,TGTGCCAGCAGCCCACGGGACAGGGATAGGGAGCAGTACTTC
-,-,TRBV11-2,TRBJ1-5,CASSVGPLVNQPQHF,TGTGCCAGCAGCGTGGGCCCCTTAGTCAATCAGCCCCAGCATTTT
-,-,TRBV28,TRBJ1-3,CASSLIGGSGNTIYF,TGTGCCAGCAGTTTAATCGGGGGCTCTGGAAACACCATATATTTT
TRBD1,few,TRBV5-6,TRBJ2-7,CASSPLGGSISYEQYF,TGTGCCAGCAGCCCACTAGGGGGCTCTATCTCCTACGAGCAGTACTTC
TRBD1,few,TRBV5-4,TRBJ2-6,CASSSRDRVPGANVLTF,TGTGCCAGCAGTTCCCGGGACAGGGTACCCGGGGCCAACGTCCTGACTTTC